The entry below gives a single TCR beta chain sequence along with its context. TCRdb's copy holds only in-frame clones and misses some; the assay was immunoSEQ multiplex PCR. The table records about 78,000 clones, approximately 90% of them present only once. The source of the sample is a study of blood T cell repertoires in COVID-19. Sequences were obtained from peripheral blood. This clonotype originated in a woman of 80 years or more with acute or convalescent COVID-19.

The CDR3 nucleotides read TGTGCCAGCAGCCACGGGACAGCCCAAGAGACCCAGTACTTC. It yields the protein CASSHGTAQETQYF. This rearrangement joins TRBV5-4 to TRBJ2-5; 7 bases agree with TRBD1. Per the germline V gene, CDR1 is SGHNT and CDR2 is YYREEE (reference sequence). This CDR3 is built from 14 residues. Trimming cost V 4 bases and J 1 base; bases outside gene matches: 4.